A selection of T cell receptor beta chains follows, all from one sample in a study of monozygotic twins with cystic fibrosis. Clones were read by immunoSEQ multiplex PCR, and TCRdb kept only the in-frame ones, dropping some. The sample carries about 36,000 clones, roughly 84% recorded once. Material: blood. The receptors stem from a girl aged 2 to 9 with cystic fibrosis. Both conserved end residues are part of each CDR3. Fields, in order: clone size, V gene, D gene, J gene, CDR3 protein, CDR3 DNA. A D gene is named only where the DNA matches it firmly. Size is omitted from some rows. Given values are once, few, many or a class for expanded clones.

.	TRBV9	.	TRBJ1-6	CASSMAAGSSYNSPLHF	TGTGCCAGCAGCATGGCTGCCGGGTCCTCCTATAATTCACCCCTCCACTTT
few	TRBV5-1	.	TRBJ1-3	CASSLKPGAGNTIYF	TGCGCCAGCAGCTTGAAGCCTGGGGCTGGAAACACCATATATTTT
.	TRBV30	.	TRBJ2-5	CAWSAGIQETQYF	TGTGCCTGGAGTGCCGGGATCCAAGAGACCCAGTACTTC
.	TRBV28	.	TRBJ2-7	CASMTIGSYEQYF	TGTGCCAGCATGACGATAGGGTCCTACGAGCAGTACTTC
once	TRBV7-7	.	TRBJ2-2	CASSPTPGQLGPTGTGELFF	TGTGCCAGCAGCCCGACACCCGGACAGCTGGGACCCACGGGCACCGGGGAGCTGTTTTTT
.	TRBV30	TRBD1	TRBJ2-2	CAWRTGGNTGELFF	TGTGCCTGGAGGACAGGGGGGAACACCGGGGAGCTGTTTTTT
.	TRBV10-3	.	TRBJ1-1	CAISHPHAGSGTEAFF	TGTGCCATCAGTCACCCCCACGCGGGGTCGGGGACTGAAGCTTTCTTT
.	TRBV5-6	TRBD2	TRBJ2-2	CASSLLTSVTGELFF	TGTGCCAGCAGCTTGTTGACTAGCGTCACCGGGGAGCTGTTTTTT
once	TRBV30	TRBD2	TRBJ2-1	CAWGAGTSTYNEQFF	TGTGCCTGGGGGGCCGGGACTAGCACTTACAATGAGCAGTTCTTC
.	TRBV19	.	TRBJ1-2	CASSHYGYTF	TGTGCCAGTAGTCACTATGGCTACACCTTC
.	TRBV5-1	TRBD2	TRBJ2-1	CASSSVAGSPYNEQFF	TGCGCCAGCAGCTCAGTAGCGGGGAGCCCGTACAATGAGCAGTTCTTC
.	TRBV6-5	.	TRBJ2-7	CASSYSKSGAPYEQYF	TGTGCCAGCAGTTACTCGAAAAGTGGCGCTCCTTACGAGCAGTACTTC
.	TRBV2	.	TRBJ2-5	CASSQETQYF	TGTGCCAGCTCCCAAGAGACCCAGTACTTC
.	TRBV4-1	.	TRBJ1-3	CASSQVVGGIFVKGNTIYF	TGCGCCAGCAGCCAAGTTGTGGGGGGAATCTTCGTAAAGGGAAACACCATATATTTT
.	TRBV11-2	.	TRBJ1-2	CASSLERAGGYTF	TGTGCCAGCAGCTTAGAGAGGGCAGGTGGCTACACCTTC
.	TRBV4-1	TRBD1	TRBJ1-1	CASSEGTGGGVGAFF	TGCGCCAGCAGCGAAGGGACAGGGGGAGGTGTAGGAGCTTTCTTT
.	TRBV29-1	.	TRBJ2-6	CSVVAASGANVLTF	TGCAGCGTTGTGGCAGCCTCTGGGGCCAACGTCCTGACTTTC
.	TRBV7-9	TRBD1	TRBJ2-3	CASSLRGGVADTQYF	TGTGCCAGCAGCTTAAGAGGGGGCGTGGCGGATACGCAGTATTTT
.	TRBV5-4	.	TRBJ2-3	CASSFSSDTQYF	TGTGCCAGCAGCTTTTCGTCAGATACGCAGTATTTT
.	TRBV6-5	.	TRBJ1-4	CASSYSMGEKLFF	TGTGCCAGCAGTTACTCGATGGGTGAAAAACTGTTTTTT
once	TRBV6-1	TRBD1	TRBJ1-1	CASSERWTGGRRDTEAFF	TGTGCCAGCAGTGAAAGGTGGACAGGGGGGAGGAGGGACACTGAAGCTTTCTTT
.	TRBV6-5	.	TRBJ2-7	CASSYGQSPYEQYF	TGTGCCAGCAGCTACGGACAGTCCCCCTACGAGCAGTACTTC
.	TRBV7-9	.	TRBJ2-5	CASSLAPETQYF	TGTGCCAGCAGCTTAGCGCCCGAGACCCAGTACTTC
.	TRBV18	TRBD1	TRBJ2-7	CASSPGTGGYEQYF	TGTGCCAGCTCACCCGGGACAGGGGGCTACGAGCAGTACTTC
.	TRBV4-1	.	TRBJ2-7	CASSQVGFDEQYF	TGCGCCAGCAGCCAAGTAGGGTTCGACGAGCAGTACTTC
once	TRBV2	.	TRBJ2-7	CASSSWGSDYEQYF	TGTGCCAGCAGTAGCTGGGGCTCGGACTACGAGCAGTACTTC
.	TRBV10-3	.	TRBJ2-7	CAISGRGDEQYF	TGTGCCATCAGCGGCAGGGGCGACGAGCAGTACTTC
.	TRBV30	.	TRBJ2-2	CAWSPRVAGELFF	TGTGCCTGGAGTCCCCGGGTCGCCGGGGAGCTGTTTTTT
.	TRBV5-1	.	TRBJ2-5	CASSPYSVRETQYF	TGCGCCAGCAGCCCCTACTCCGTCCGGGAGACCCAGTACTTC
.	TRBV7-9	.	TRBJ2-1	CASSLGRGEGNEQFF	TGTGCCAGCAGCTTAGGTCGGGGAGAAGGAAATGAGCAGTTCTTC
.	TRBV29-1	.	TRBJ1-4	CSVSTGSEKLFF	TGCAGCGTTTCAACAGGGAGTGAAAAACTGTTTTTT
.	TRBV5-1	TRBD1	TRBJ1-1	CASSLNRGLNTEAFF	TGCGCCAGCAGCTTGAACAGGGGCCTAAACACTGAAGCTTTCTTT
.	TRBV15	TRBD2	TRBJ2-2	CATSRIRTSPNTGELFF	TGTGCCACCAGCAGAATAAGGACTAGCCCGAACACCGGGGAGCTGTTTTTT
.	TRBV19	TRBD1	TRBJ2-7	CASSTPGQGSEQYF	TGTGCCAGTAGTACACCGGGACAGGGCAGCGAGCAGTACTTC
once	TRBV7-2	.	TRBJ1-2	CASSLYIYYGYTF	TGTGCCAGCAGCTTATACATATACTATGGCTACACCTTC
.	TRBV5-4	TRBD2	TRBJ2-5	CASSSGRLAGRETQYF	TGTGCCAGCAGCTCTGGTAGACTAGCGGGGAGAGAGACCCAGTACTTC
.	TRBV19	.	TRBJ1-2	CASTVRRGSEHGYTF	TGTGCCAGTACCGTCCGGAGGGGGTCGGAGCATGGCTACACCTTC
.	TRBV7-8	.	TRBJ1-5	CASSSYPVMGNQPQHF	TGTGCCAGCAGCTCCTACCCGGTCATGGGCAATCAGCCCCAGCATTTT
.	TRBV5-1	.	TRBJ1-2	CASSLSASGANYGYTF	TGCGCCAGCAGCTTGTCGGCGTCAGGAGCTAACTATGGCTACACCTTC
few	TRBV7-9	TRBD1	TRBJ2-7	CASSTGTGKDYEQYF	TGTGCCAGCAGCACAGGGACAGGGAAGGATTACGAGCAGTACTTC
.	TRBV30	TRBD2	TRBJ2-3	CAWSGLAGGISTDTQYF	TGTGCCTGGAGTGGTCTAGCGGGGGGCATAAGCACAGATACGCAGTATTTT
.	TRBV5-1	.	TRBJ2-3	CASSFSGAGTDTQYF	TGCGCCAGCAGCTTTAGTGGGGCAGGCACAGATACGCAGTATTTT
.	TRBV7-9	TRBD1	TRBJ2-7	CASSDPPGQGLGRQYF	TGTGCCAGCAGCGATCCCCCGGGACAGGGGTTGGGACGGCAGTACTTC
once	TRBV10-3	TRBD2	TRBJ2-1	CAMGGGTRGRNEQFF	TGTGCCATGGGAGGCGGGACTAGGGGGAGGAATGAGCAGTTCTTC
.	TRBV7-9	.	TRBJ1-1	CASSLAGLGTEAFF	TGTGCCAGCAGCTTAGCAGGGCTGGGCACTGAAGCTTTCTTT
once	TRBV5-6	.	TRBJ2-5	CASSLVQGRGEETQYF	TGTGCCAGCAGCTTGGTACAGGGTAGAGGTGAGGAGACCCAGTACTTC
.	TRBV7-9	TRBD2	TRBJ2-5	CASSLLAGRETQYF	TGTGCCAGCAGCTTGCTAGCGGGACGAGAGACCCAGTACTTC
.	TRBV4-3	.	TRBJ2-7	CASSQVGSSGEQYF	TGCGCCAGCAGCCAAGTAGGTAGTTCGGGGGAGCAGTACTTC
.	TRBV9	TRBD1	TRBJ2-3	CASSETGTGNTDTQYF	TGTGCCAGCAGCGAAACCGGGACAGGAAACACAGATACGCAGTATTTT